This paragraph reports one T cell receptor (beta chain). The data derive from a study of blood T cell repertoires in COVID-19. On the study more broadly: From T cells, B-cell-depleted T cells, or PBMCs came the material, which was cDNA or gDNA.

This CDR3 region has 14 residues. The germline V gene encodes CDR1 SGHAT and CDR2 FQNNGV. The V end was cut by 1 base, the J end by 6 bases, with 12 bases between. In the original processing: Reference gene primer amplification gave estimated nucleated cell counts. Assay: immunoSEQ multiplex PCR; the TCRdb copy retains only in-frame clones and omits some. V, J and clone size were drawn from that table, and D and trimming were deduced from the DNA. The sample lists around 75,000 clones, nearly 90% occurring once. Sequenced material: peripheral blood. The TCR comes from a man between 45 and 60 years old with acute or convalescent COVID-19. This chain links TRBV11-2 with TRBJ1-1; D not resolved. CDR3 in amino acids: CASSLGTQYAEAFF. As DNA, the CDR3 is TGTGCCAGCAGCTTAGGCACCCAGTACGCTGAAGCTTTCTTT.